This T cell receptor beta chain was identified in a study of CD8 T cells in Susac syndrome. This CDR3 spans 13 amino acids. Germline values: CDR1 SGDLS, CDR2 YYNGEE. Between the trimmed V and J ends, which lost 2 bases and 0 bases, there was a span of 5 bases. A quantity of about 0.5 to 1 ug RNA underwent reverse transcription using random hexamers. TCRdb fed the immunoSEQ multiplex PCR reads into MiXCR, producing one record per CDR3 protein. The sample yields some 90,000 distinct CDR3 sequences, roughly 91% seen once. The chain uses TRBV9 and TRBJ1-2; D is unresolved. The specimen was CD8+ T cells from PBMCs. This receptor was taken from a human donor in good health. The CDR3 sequence is CASSVEANYGYTF. CDR3 DNA: TGTGCCAGCAGCGTGGAGGCTAACTATGGCTACACCTTC.